This T cell receptor beta chain derives from a study of blood T cell repertoires in COVID-19. Study as a whole: COVID-19 samples, acute and convalescent, were from the United States, Italy and Spain. PBMCs, B-cell-depleted T cells, or T cells were the source of the cDNA or gDNA that made up the material.

In its sample, this clone was seen once. Source study methods: Scientists estimated how many nucleated cells there were by amplifying reference gene primers. Repertoires were generated with immunoSEQ multiplex PCR, while TCRdb's copy carries only in-frame clones and drops some. V, J and clone size derive from that table, while D and trimming were established from the DNA sequence. This sample has 150,000 to 200,000 clones, with about four fifths found just once. The CDR3 is made up of 15 amino acids. J lost 3 bases, V lost 5 bases, and 9 bases had no gene match. In germline, CDR1 is MNHNY, CDR2 SVGAGI (reference sequence).

The specimen was peripheral blood. The clonotype was recovered from a woman in her fifties or sixties with COVID-19, enrolled during active disease. The rearrangement links TRBV6-6 to TRBJ1-2, with 7 bases that match TRBD1. This CDR3 is CASSGGTAQDYGYTF. The DNA for the CDR3 is TGTGCCAGCAGTGGGGGGACAGCACAAGACTATGGCTACACCTTC.